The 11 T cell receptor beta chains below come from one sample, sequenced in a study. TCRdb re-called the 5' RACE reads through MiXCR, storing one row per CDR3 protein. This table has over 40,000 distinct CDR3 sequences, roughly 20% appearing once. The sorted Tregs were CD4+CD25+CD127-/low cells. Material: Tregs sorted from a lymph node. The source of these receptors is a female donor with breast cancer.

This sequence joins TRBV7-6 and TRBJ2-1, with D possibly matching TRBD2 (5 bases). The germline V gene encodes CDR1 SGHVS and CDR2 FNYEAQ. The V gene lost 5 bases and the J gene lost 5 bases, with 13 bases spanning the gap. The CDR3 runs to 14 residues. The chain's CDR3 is CASSPFSSNNEQFF. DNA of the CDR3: TGTGCCAGCAGCCCCTTCTCTAGCAACAATGAGCAGTTCTTC. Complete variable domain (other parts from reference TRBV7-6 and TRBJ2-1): GAGVSQSPRYKVTKRGQDVALRCDPISGHVSLYWYRQALGQGPEFLTYFNYEAQQDKSGLPNDRFSAERPEGSISTLTIQRTEQRDSAMYRCASSPFSSNNEQFFGPGTRLTVL.

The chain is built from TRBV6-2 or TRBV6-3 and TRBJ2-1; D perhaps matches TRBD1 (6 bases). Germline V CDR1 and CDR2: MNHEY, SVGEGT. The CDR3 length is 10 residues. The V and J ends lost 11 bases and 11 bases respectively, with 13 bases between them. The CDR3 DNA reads TGTGCCGGCGGACAGAACAAGCAGTTCTTC. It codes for CAGGQNKQFF.

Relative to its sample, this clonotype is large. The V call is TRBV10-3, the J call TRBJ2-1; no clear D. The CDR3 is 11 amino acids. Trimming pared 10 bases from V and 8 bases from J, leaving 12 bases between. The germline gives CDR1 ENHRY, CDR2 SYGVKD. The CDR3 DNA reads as TGTGCCACCCAAGGGTGGGATGAGCAGTTCTTC. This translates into CATQGWDEQFF.

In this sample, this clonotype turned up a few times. The CDR3 nucleotides read TGCGCCAGCAGCTTGGTAGGTTACAATGAGCAGTTCTTC. It codes for CASSLVGYNEQFF. The rearrangement joins TRBV5-1 to TRBJ2-1; D uncertain. Germline V gene sequence: CDR1 SGHRS, CDR2 YFSETQ. V shed 0 bases and J shed 4 bases, with 5 bases lying between them. The CDR3 contains 13 residues.

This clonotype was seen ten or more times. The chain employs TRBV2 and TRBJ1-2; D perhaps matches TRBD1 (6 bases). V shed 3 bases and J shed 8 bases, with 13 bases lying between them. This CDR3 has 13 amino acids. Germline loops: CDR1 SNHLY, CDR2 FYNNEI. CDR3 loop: CASSEGARGGYTF. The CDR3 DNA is TGTGCCAGCAGTGAGGGGGCGCGGGGAGGCTACACCTTC. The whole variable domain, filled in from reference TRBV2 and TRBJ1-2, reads EPEVTQTPSHQVTQMGQEVILRCVPISNHLYFYWYRQILGQKVEFLVSFYNNEISEKSEIFDDQFSVERPDGSNFTLKIRSTKLEDSAMYFCASSEGARGGYTFGSGTRLTVV.

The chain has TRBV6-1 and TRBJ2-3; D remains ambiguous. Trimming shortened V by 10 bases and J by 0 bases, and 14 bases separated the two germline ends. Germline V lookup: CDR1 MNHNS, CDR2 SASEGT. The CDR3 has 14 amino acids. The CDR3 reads CATEPLGSTDTQYF. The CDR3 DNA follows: TGTGCCACCGAGCCCCTTGGGAGCACAGATACGCAGTATTTT.

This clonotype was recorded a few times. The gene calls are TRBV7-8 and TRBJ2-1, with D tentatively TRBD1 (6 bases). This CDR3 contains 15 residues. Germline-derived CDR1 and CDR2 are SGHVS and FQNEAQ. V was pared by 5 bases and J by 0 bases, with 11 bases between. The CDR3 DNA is TGTGCCAGCAGCAAAGACAGGTACTCCTACAATGAGCAGTTCTTC. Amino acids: CASSKDRYSYNEQFF.

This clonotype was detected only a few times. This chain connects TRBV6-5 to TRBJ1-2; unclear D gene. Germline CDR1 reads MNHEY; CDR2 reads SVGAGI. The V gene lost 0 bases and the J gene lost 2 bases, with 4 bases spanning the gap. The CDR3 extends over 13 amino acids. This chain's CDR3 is CASSYSPNYGYTF. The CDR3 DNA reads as TGTGCCAGCAGTTACTCCCCGAACTATGGCTACACCTTC.

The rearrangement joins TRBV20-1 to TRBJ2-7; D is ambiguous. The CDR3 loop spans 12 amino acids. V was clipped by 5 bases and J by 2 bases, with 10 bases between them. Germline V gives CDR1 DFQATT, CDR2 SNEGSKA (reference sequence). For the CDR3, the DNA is TGCAGTGCTGCCGGGTCCCCCTACGAGCAGTACTTC. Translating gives CSAAGSPYEQYF.

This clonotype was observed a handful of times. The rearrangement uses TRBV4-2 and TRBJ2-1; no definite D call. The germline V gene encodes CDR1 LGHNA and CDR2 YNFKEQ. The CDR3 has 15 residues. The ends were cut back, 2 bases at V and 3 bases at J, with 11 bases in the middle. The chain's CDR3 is CASSQPEDVYNEQFF. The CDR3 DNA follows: TGTGCCAGCAGCCAACCTGAGGACGTCTACAATGAGCAGTTCTTC.

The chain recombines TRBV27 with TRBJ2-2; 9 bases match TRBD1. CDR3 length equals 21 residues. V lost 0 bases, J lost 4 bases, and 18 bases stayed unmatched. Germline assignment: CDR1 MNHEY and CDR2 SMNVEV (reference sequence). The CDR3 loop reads CASSLSGFDHLQGARTGELFF. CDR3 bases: TGTGCCAGCAGTTTATCGGGATTCGACCATTTACAGGGGGCGCGCACCGGGGAGCTGTTTTTT.